This T cell receptor (beta chain) was captured by sequencing in a study of blood T cell repertoires in COVID-19. Study overall: PBMCs, B-cell-depleted T cells, or T cells were the source of the cDNA or gDNA that made up the material.

The CDR3 spans 17 residues. Germline V gene data show CDR1 as MGHRA and CDR2 as YSYEKL. The V gene end was trimmed by 2 bases and the J gene end by 3 bases; junction bases not matched to a gene: 11. TCRdb's table, derived via immunoSEQ multiplex PCR, lists solely in-frame clones and lacks some. This table holds about 190,000 clones, 84% found once. The receptor comes from a human donor in a cohort sampled during active COVID-19. The chain couples TRBV4-1 to TRBJ2-7; 9 nucleotides agree with TRBD1. The specimen sequenced was peripheral blood. CDR3 DNA sequence: TGCGCCAGCAGCCAATCCCGGGACAGGGTTGTATTCTACGAGCAGTACTTC. Amino acids: CASSQSRDRVVFYEQYF.